The entry that follows covers one T cell receptor (beta chain) sequence. This sample was taken from a study of tumour-infiltrating T cells in Burkitt lymphoma. Looking at the study overall: Repertoire clonality predicted overall and progression-free survival.

Profiled with immunoSEQ multiplex PCR; TCRdb holds only in-frame clones, not every one. The repertoire holds fewer than 8,500 clones, 65% to 75% seen once, with approximately 40% in the top ten. The CDR3 loop spans 15 amino acids. Germline lookup yields CDR1 MNHNS and CDR2 SASEGT. The V end lost 8 bases, the J end lost 5 bases, and 20 bases lay between the germline ends. This sequence joins TRBV6-1 and TRBJ2-3; D is perhaps TRBD2 (5 bases). Input material: tumor tissue. This TCR derives from a human donor with diffuse large B-cell lymphoma. Here the CDR3 DNA reads TGTGCCAGCCGGGTGGGAAAAGTGAGGGTAGATACGCAGTATTTT. It translates to CASRVGKVRVDTQYF.